These 27 T cell receptor beta chains came from one sample sequenced in a study of molecular identifiers for immune sequencing clone quantification. In TCRdb, the PCR reads were re-called with MiXCR into one record per CDR3 protein. The sample yields 88,000 or so distinct CDR3 sequences, 20% to 25% seen once. Sequenced: naive CD8+ T cells from blood, with Jurkat cell RNA spiked in. Subset here: FACS-sorted CD8+CD4-CCR7+CD45RA+ naive T cells. The source is a human donor in good health. Some libraries in this study had Jurkat cell RNA spiked in.

This chain links TRBV6-5 with TRBJ2-4; the D is unclear. The V end was cut by 8 bases, the J end by 1 base, with 15 bases between. CDR3 size: 15 residues. The germline gives CDR1 MNHEY, CDR2 SVGAGI. CDR3 nucleotide sequence: TGTGCCAGCCTCCGGAAGTTTTTTGCCAAAAACATTCAGTACTTC. Translation gives CASLRKFFAKNIQYF.

This clonotype was seen many times. The V and J genes are TRBV7-9 and TRBJ2-3; D is undetermined. The CDR3 totals 12 residues. Trimming pared 5 bases from V and 6 bases from J, leaving 9 bases between. Germline V gene sequence: CDR1 SEHNR, CDR2 FQNEAQ (reference sequence). The DNA of the CDR3 is TGTGCCAGCAGCCCACGAGCGGATACGCAGTATTTT. This gives the protein CASSPRADTQYF.

A single count supports this clonotype. The J gene is TRBJ2-2, the V gene TRBV27, with 9 bases identical to TRBD2. Trimming removed 0 bases from V and 9 bases from J; junction bases left unmatched: 5. CDR1 and CDR2 from the germline V gene are MNHEY and SMNVEV (reference sequence). The CDR3 consists of 15 residues. CDR3 sequence: CASSLSASGTRELFF. The CDR3 DNA sequence: TGTGCCAGCAGTTTATCAGCTAGCGGGACCCGGGAGCTGTTTTTT.

As regards this clonotype: This sequence may be a read error, since a much larger clone differs from it by one base. The V gene is TRBV19, the J gene TRBJ2-7; 10 nucleotides align to TRBD2. CDR3 length: 16 residues. From germline, CDR1 is LNHDA and CDR2 SQIVND (reference sequence). The CDR3 coding sequence is TGTGCCTGTAGTCCAAGGACTAGCGGAACAGCCTACGAGCAGTACTTC. This sequence encodes CACSPRTSGTAYEQYF. The full variable domain, its missing parts supplied by reference TRBV19 and TRBJ2-7, is DGGITQSPKYLFRKEGQNVTLSCEQNLNHDAMYWYRQDPGQGLRLIYYSQIVNDFQKGDIAEGYSVSREKKESFPLTVTSAQKNPTAFYLCACSPRTSGTAYEQYFGPGTRLTVT.

This clonotype was detected many times. The gene calls are TRBV18 and TRBJ2-3, with unresolved D. The V gene lost 2 bases and the J gene lost 0 bases, with 6 bases spanning the gap. Germline CDR1 reads KGHSH; CDR2 reads LQKENI. CDR3 length: 14 amino acids. Here the CDR3 reads CASSPGYSTDTQYF. DNA of the CDR3: TGTGCCAGCTCACCAGGGTATAGCACAGATACGCAGTATTTT.

This clonotype was recorded many times. The V call is TRBV7-2, the J call TRBJ1-1; D unresolved. The V end was cut by 2 bases, the J end by 3 bases, with 13 bases between. The CDR3 has 15 amino acids. Looked up from germline, CDR1 is SGHTA and CDR2 is FQGNSA. The CDR3 is CASSLSYIKYTEAFF. Written as DNA, the CDR3 is TGTGCCAGCAGCTTATCGTACATTAAATACACTGAAGCTTTCTTT.

This clonotype occurred many times. J is TRBJ2-5 and V is TRBV7-6; 10 positions match TRBD2. This CDR3 has 17 residues. CDR1 and CDR2 from the germline V gene are SGHVS and FNYEAQ. V gave up 1 base and J gave up 1 base; unmatched junction bases: 6. In DNA, the CDR3 is TGTGCCAGCAGCTTAGACCAGACTAGCGGGCCCCAAGAGACCCAGTACTTC. This sequence encodes CASSLDQTSGPQETQYF.

In the case of this clonotype: A much larger clone is a single base away; this may be a read error. The chain carries TRBV7-2 and TRBJ1-1; D is unresolved. The CDR3 contains 12 residues. V lost 2 bases and J 3 bases, leaving 4 bases between the germline ends. Germline loops: CDR1 SGHTA, CDR2 FQGNSA. The chain's CDR3 is CASSLSDTEAFF. The CDR3 nucleotides are TGTGCCAGCAGCTTATCGGACACTGAAGCTTTCTTT.

As concerns this clonotype: Given a much more abundant clone one base away, this may be a read error. The chain has TRBV29-1 and TRBJ2-3; 10 positions match TRBD2. Germline V gene lookup returns CDR1 SQVTM and CDR2 ANQGSEA. This CDR3 has 13 amino acids. This CDR3 reads CSVEPSGGDSQYF. In DNA, the CDR3 is TGCAGCGTTGAACCTAGCGGGGGAGATTCGCAGTATTTT.

The V gene is TRBV7-9, the J gene TRBJ1-2; maybe TRBD1 (6 bases). Trimming took 5 bases from V and 0 from J, leaving 19 bases between them. The CDR3 length is 17 residues. Germline V gene sequence: CDR1 SEHNR, CDR2 FQNEAQ (reference sequence). CDR3 bases: TGTGCCAGCAGCCATCTGACAGGCCCCAATTCTAACTATGGCTACACCTTC. Translating it yields CASSHLTGPNSNYGYTF.

Only a few counts were recorded for this clonotype. The V and J genes are TRBV6-5 and TRBJ2-2; D assignment may be TRBD1 or TRBD2 (6 bases each). Germline V gives CDR1 MNHEY, CDR2 SVGAGI. V was trimmed by 2 bases and J by 5 bases, leaving 18 bases between them. This CDR3 has 17 amino acids. In DNA, the CDR3 is TGTGCCAGCAGTTACCAGGTTCCTCTAGGGGGGACCGGGGAGCTGTTTTTT. As protein: CASSYQVPLGGTGELFF.

This clonotype was picked up many times. The chain carries TRBV27 and TRBJ2-3; no clear D. Trimming cost V 3 bases and J 3 bases, with 10 bases left between them. Germline CDR1 reads MNHEY; CDR2 reads SMNVEV (reference sequence). CDR3 size: 14 residues. The CDR3 sequence is CASSLPGPTDTQYF. The CDR3 DNA reads as TGTGCCAGCAGTTTGCCAGGTCCGACAGATACGCAGTATTTT.

Turning to this clonotype: This may arise from a read error, as a much more abundant clone is one base away. The chain carries TRBV27 and TRBJ1-1, with D unresolved. This CDR3 contains 14 residues. The germline V gene has CDR1 MNHEY and CDR2 SMNVEV (reference sequence). The CDR3 is CARSFRGFGTEAFF. The DNA for the CDR3 is TGTGCCCGCAGTTTCCGAGGGTTTGGCACTGAAGCTTTCTTT.

Concerning this clonotype itself: This may come from a read error, since a much larger clone is one base off. V is TRBV4-3 and J is TRBJ2-3; D is unclear. There are 14 residues in the CDR3. The ends were cut back, 0 bases at V and 7 bases at J, with 11 bases in the middle. The V gene's germline CDR1 is LGHNA and CDR2 YSLEER. CDR3 residues: CASSQDFTTNTQYF. The CDR3 DNA is TGCGCCAGCAGCCAAGATTTTACTACAAATACGCAGTATTTT.

As concerns this clonotype: A read error may be the cause here, since a much bigger clone is one base away. It is likely a read error, because the conserved phenylalanine at the end of the CDR3 is missing. The chain is built from TRBV29-1 and TRBJ1-1; no clear D gene. The CDR3 is made up of 11 amino acids. Germline values: CDR1 SQVTM, CDR2 ANQGSEA. V lost 0 bases, J lost 4 bases, and 3 bases lay in between. CDR3 DNA sequence: TGCAGCGTTGAAGATTCCACTGAAGCTTTCTCT. It encodes CSVEDSTEAFS.

The chain couples TRBV27 to TRBJ2-1; tentative D call: TRBD2 (7 bases). The CDR3 has 15 residues. The ends were cut back, 5 bases at V and 4 bases at J, with 15 bases in the middle. CDR1 and CDR2 from the germline V gene are MNHEY and SMNVEV (reference sequence). CDR3 amino acids: CASSQGRGAYNEQFF. CDR3 coding DNA: TGTGCCAGCAGTCAAGGCCGGGGGGCTTACAATGAGCAGTTCTTC.

This clonotype has at least ten counts. The V gene is TRBV28, the J gene TRBJ2-3, with TRBD2 identical over 8 bases. Trimming at V came to 4 bases and at J to 7 bases, leaving 7 bases not matched to a gene. Germline-derived CDR1 and CDR2 are MDHEN and SYDVKM. This CDR3 has 14 amino acids. The CDR3 is CASSSGLGANTQYF. DNA for the CDR3: TGTGCCAGCAGTTCGGGACTAGGGGCGAATACGCAGTATTTT.

For this clonotype: One end of the junction is discordant with germline, which a read error may explain. The chain combines TRBV7-2 with TRBJ2-6; no clear D. The CDR3 totals 15 residues. Per the germline V gene, CDR1 is SGHTA and CDR2 is FQGNSA. The CDR3 loop is CASSLVLSGVNVLTF. The CDR3 nucleotides read TGTGCCAGCAGCTTAGTACTCTCTGGGGTCAACGTTCTGACTTTC.

This clonotype was seen repeatedly, ten times or more. The CDR3 is CASSQDSTGSSTEAFF. For the CDR3, the DNA is TGCGCCAGCAGCCAAGATAGTACCGGGTCCTCCACTGAAGCTTTCTTT. V usage is TRBV4-3 and J usage is TRBJ1-1, with D unclear. The V end lost 0 bases, the J end lost 4 bases, and 15 bases lay between the germline ends. The germline gives CDR1 LGHNA, CDR2 YSLEER. The CDR3 totals 16 residues.

The chain couples TRBV12-2 to TRBJ2-3; TRBD2, the table's D call, lacks a check against the DNA. TRBV12-2 is a pseudogene. The CDR3 has 17 residues. The CDR3 bases are TGTGCAAGTCGCCTCCCATTAGCGGGAGGAGAGGCAGATACGCAGTATTTT. Residues: CASRLPLAGGEADTQYF.

This clonotype was detected many times. The chain has TRBV6-2 or TRBV6-3 and TRBJ2-5; TRBD2 matches 9 bases. J was trimmed by 5 bases and V by 6 bases; bases with no gene match: 7. The CDR3 totals 14 residues. Germline CDR1 and CDR2: MNHEY and SVGEGT. DNA for the CDR3: TGTGCCAGCAGCCGCGGGACTAGCTTTGAGACCCAGTACTTC. Residues: CASSRGTSFETQYF.

Many counts were recorded for this clonotype. The chain combines TRBV4-1 with TRBJ1-2; possibly TRBD1 for D (5 bases). V was trimmed by 0 bases and J by 4 bases, leaving 9 bases between them. The CDR3 covers 14 residues. Germline loops: CDR1 MGHRA, CDR2 YSYEKL. The CDR3 sequence is CASSQDRQFYGYTF. CDR3 DNA sequence: TGCGCCAGCAGCCAAGATCGACAGTTCTATGGCTACACCTTC.

Turning to this clonotype: A much larger clonotype is one base distant, so this may be a read error. The rearrangement uses TRBV7-6 and TRBJ1-1, with D possibly being TRBD1 (5 bases). V lost 3 bases to trimming and J lost 10 bases, with 12 bases between them. The CDR3 runs 12 residues. Germline V lookup: CDR1 SGHVS, CDR2 FNYEAQ. CDR3 sequence: CASSFPGRGAFF. As DNA, the CDR3 is TGTGCCAGCAGCTTCCCGGGACGTGGAGCTTTCTTT.

The chain employs TRBV7-9 and TRBJ2-2; D assignment may be TRBD1 or TRBD2 (6 bases each). Germline V gene lookup returns CDR1 SEHNR and CDR2 FQNEAQ (reference sequence). V dropped 5 bases and J dropped 4 bases, with 20 bases sitting between them. This CDR3 has 17 residues. The CDR3 DNA reads as TGTGCCAGCAGCCAAGGGGGGACACGGGGACGCACCGGGGAGCTGTTTTTT. Translation: CASSQGGTRGRTGELFF.

This clonotype showed up just a few times. The V gene is TRBV13, the J gene TRBJ2-2; D not resolved. The V end was cut by 4 bases, the J end by 1 base, with 16 bases between. Germline values: CDR1 PRHDT, CDR2 FYEKMQ (reference sequence). This CDR3 has 17 residues. The CDR3 region is CASSSAESRLNTGELFF. The DNA of the CDR3 is TGTGCCAGCAGCTCCGCCGAGAGTAGGTTGAACACCGGGGAGCTGTTTTTT.

This clonotype was counted at least ten times. This rearrangement joins TRBV5-1 to TRBJ1-1, with a possible D match to TRBD1 (6 bases). The germline CDR1 and CDR2 sequences are SGHRS and YFSETQ. The CDR3 runs 14 residues. Trimming stripped 1 base from V and 5 bases from J, with 12 bases between. For the CDR3, the DNA is TGCGCCAGCAGCTTGTTGGGGGCTAAGACTGAAGCTTTCTTT. This gives the protein CASSLLGAKTEAFF.

This sequence joins TRBV24-1 and TRBJ1-1; possible D gene TRBD1, 6 bases. With 0 bases removed from V and 6 bases from J, the gap between germline ends came to 7 bases. The CDR3 has 13 amino acids. Germline V gene lookup returns CDR1 KGHDR and CDR2 SFDVKD. CDR3 sequence: CATSDLGGSEAFF. The DNA of the CDR3 is TGTGCCACCAGTGATTTGGGGGGCTCTGAAGCTTTCTTT.